This TCR beta chain was observed in a study of patients and donors after allogeneic stem cell transplantation. V was clipped by 4 bases and J by 0 bases; unmatched bases: 7. The CDR3 has 15 residues. Germline V CDR1 and CDR2: SGHKS, YYEKEE (reference sequence). TCRdb reprocessed the RT-PCR reads via MiXCR and lists one record per CDR3 protein. The sample holds more than 850,000 distinct CDR3 sequences; roughly 17% are singletons and the top ten take around 6%. This clonotype was found a few times. The sequence derives from a human donor who was either an allogeneic HSCT recipient or a stem cell or donor lymphocyte infusion donor (not recorded which). It is not recorded whose cells these are; they may come from a transplant donor. The chain uses TRBV5-5 and TRBJ2-7; 7 bases line up with TRBD1. Sequencing used blood, either unsorted or a sorted T cell fraction (not recorded which). CDR3: CASSAGQAGSYEQYF. CDR3 nucleotides: TGTGCCAGCAGCGCCGGACAGGCGGGCTCCTACGAGCAGTACTTC.